These 17 T cell receptor beta chains were sequenced from one sample in a study of CD8 T cells in Susac syndrome. An amount of RNA that ranged from roughly 0.5 to 1 ug was reverse transcribed with random hexamers. MiXCR, run by TCRdb on the immunoSEQ multiplex PCR reads, gives a single entry per CDR3 protein. The sample carries about 300,000 distinct CDR3 sequences, around 84% recorded once. Sequences were obtained from CD8+ T cells from PBMCs. These receptors were collected from a human donor with multiple sclerosis.

The J gene is TRBJ1-4, the V gene TRBV25-1; D gene uncertain. V lost 1 base and J lost 5, with 14 bases in between. The CDR3 totals 16 residues. Germline CDR1 MGHDK, CDR2 SYGVNS. The CDR3 here is CASSEFYDGPNEKLFF. The CDR3 DNA reads as TGTGCCAGCAGTGAATTTTATGACGGACCCAATGAAAAACTGTTTTTT.

This clonotype was seen a few times. V usage is TRBV27 and J usage is TRBJ1-1; TRBD1 is a possible D gene (5 bases). The ends were cut back, 2 bases at V and 4 bases at J, with 11 bases in the middle. The CDR3 totals 14 residues. From germline, CDR1 is MNHEY and CDR2 SMNVEV (reference sequence). CDR3 DNA sequence: TGTGCCAGCAGTTTAGCCGGGGCCGGCACTGAAGCTTTCTTT. Protein product: CASSLAGAGTEAFF.

CDR3 amino acids: CASSLRKGTYNEQFF. In DNA form, the CDR3 reads TGTGCCAGCAGCTTAAGAAAGGGGACTTACAATGAGCAGTTCTTC. The V and J genes are TRBV7-9 and TRBJ2-1, with D perhaps TRBD2 (6 bases). The germline V gene encodes CDR1 SEHNR and CDR2 FQNEAQ (reference sequence). This CDR3 contains 15 residues. The V end was cut by 2 bases, the J end by 4 bases, with 12 bases between.

The chain employs TRBV7-8 and TRBJ2-7, with D tentatively TRBD1 (6 bases). V was shortened by 3 bases and J by 2 bases, with 14 bases between the two germline ends. The CDR3 loop spans 15 amino acids. Per the germline V gene, CDR1 is SGHVS and CDR2 is FQNEAQ. CDR3 in amino acids: CASSFLAGTPYEQYF. CDR3 in DNA: TGTGCCAGCAGCTTCTTAGCCGGGACACCCTACGAGCAGTACTTC.

The J gene is TRBJ2-1, the V gene TRBV6-5; D could derive from TRBD1 or TRBD2 (5 bases each). CDR3 size: 13 residues. V was cut by 5 bases and J by 7 bases, with 12 bases left in between. Germline V gene lookup returns CDR1 MNHEY and CDR2 SVGAGI. CDR3 protein: CASSANEGNEQFF. The DNA for the CDR3 is TGTGCCAGCAGTGCGAACGAGGGGAATGAGCAGTTCTTC.

The chain is built from TRBV29-1 and TRBJ2-2, with TRBD2 matching over 11 bases. Trimming took 1 base from V and 6 from J; bases not matched to a gene: 4. The CDR3 is made up of 15 amino acids. Germline CDR1 is SQVTM and CDR2 is ANQGSEA. CDR3 loop: CSVEVGLAEPGELFF. CDR3 sequence (DNA): TGCAGCGTTGAAGTGGGACTAGCGGAGCCCGGGGAGCTGTTTTTT.

This clonotype was observed a single time. This sequence joins TRBV5-4 and TRBJ1-1; perhaps TRBD1 as D (6 bases). Germline values: CDR1 SGHNT, CDR2 YYREEE (reference sequence). CDR3 length: 15 residues. Trimming shortened V by 0 bases and J by 1 base, and 10 bases separated the two germline ends. The CDR3 loop is CASSLEQGGNTEAFF. The CDR3 DNA sequence: TGTGCCAGCAGCTTGGAACAGGGTGGGAACACTGAAGCTTTCTTT.

The genes are TRBV3-1 and TRBJ2-1; 7 positions match TRBD1. V trimming: 4 bases; J trimming: 5 bases; junction bases outside the gene matches: 14. This CDR3 is 17 amino acids long. Per the germline V gene, CDR1 is LGHDT and CDR2 is YNNKEL (reference sequence). CDR3 DNA: TGTGCCAGCAGCCTAACCCGGACAGGTCTTATAAACAATGAGCAGTTCTTC. Translation gives CASSLTRTGLINNEQFF.

This chain links TRBV29-1 with TRBJ2-7; 12 bases match TRBD1. J lost 1 base, V lost 0 bases, and 10 bases had no gene match. Germline V gives CDR1 SQVTM, CDR2 ANQGSEA. CDR3 length equals 18 residues. The CDR3 DNA sequence: TGCAGCGTTGAAGACGCGGGACAGGGGGCTGGTGGGTCCTACGAGCAGTACTTC. This codes for CSVEDAGQGAGGSYEQYF.

The J gene is TRBJ1-1, the V gene TRBV20-1, with a weak D call TRBD1 (6 bases). The CDR3 spans 12 residues. CDR1 and CDR2 from the germline V gene are DFQATT and SNEGSKA (reference sequence). The V end was cut by 3 bases, the J end by 7 bases, with 12 bases between. The CDR3 region is CSARHGTNEAFF. The CDR3 DNA reads as TGCAGTGCTAGGCACGGGACAAATGAAGCTTTCTTT.

The V and J genes are TRBV2 and TRBJ2-7, with TRBD2 as a possible D gene (5 bases). The CDR3 is made up of 14 amino acids. The V gene lost 7 bases and the J gene lost 0 bases, with 13 bases spanning the gap. CDR1 is SNHLY and CDR2 is FYNNEI in the germline V gene. The CDR3 coding sequence is TGTGCCAGCATCGAGGGTAGGTTCTCCTACGAGCAGTACTTC. Translated, it gives CASIEGRFSYEQYF.

The rearrangement joins TRBV5-1 to TRBJ2-1; D is possibly TRBD1 (5 bases). This CDR3 comprises 10 residues. V lost 6 bases and J 8 bases, leaving 6 bases between the germline ends. The V gene's germline CDR1 is SGHRS and CDR2 YFSETQ. The CDR3 nucleotides are TGCGCCAGCAAAGGGGATGAGCAGTTCTTC. Translating it yields CASKGDEQFF.

This chain uses TRBV5-6 with TRBJ2-7, with no clear D. Trimming left V 2 bases short and J 3 bases short, with 12 bases between. The CDR3 runs to 14 residues. CDR1 is SGHDT and CDR2 is YYEEEE in the germline V gene. Written as DNA, the CDR3 is TGTGCCAGCAGCTTATGGGATACCGGCTACGAGCAGTACTTC. Protein product: CASSLWDTGYEQYF.

The rearrangement joins TRBV5-6 to TRBJ2-7, with 10 bases lining up with TRBD2. CDR3 length: 17 residues. Germline lookup yields CDR1 SGHDT and CDR2 YYEEEE. V lost 0 bases, J lost 7 bases, and 13 bases stayed unmatched. CDR3 in amino acids: CASSLGGPSGSYWEQYF. Written as DNA, the CDR3 is TGTGCCAGCAGCTTGGGAGGGCCTAGCGGGAGTTACTGGGAGCAGTACTTC.

This chain uses TRBV27 with TRBJ1-2; D is uncertain. Trimming took off 8 bases at V and 5 bases at J, with 12 bases between the two ends. There are 12 residues in the CDR3. Germline CDR1 reads MNHEY; CDR2 reads SMNVEV (reference sequence). CDR3 nucleotides: TGTGCCAGCGGCCGGGGAGGGTATGGCTACACCTTC. This sequence encodes CASGRGGYGYTF.

This chain links TRBV7-8 with TRBJ2-5; 9 positions agree with TRBD2. Germline CDR1 is SGHVS and CDR2 is FQNEAQ. CDR3 size: 18 residues. Trimming at V came to 4 bases and at J to 8 bases, leaving 20 bases not matched to a gene. CDR3: CASSSEGFSGSSGGTQYF. DNA for the CDR3: TGTGCCAGCAGCTCCGAGGGCTTTAGCGGGAGCTCGGGGGGAACCCAGTACTTC.

The rearrangement joins TRBV18 to TRBJ2-1; possibly TRBD1 or TRBD2 for D (6 bases each). Germline V gene sequence: CDR1 KGHSH, CDR2 LQKENI. The CDR3 loop spans 13 amino acids. Trimming cost V 5 bases and J 10 bases, with 15 bases left between them. The chain's CDR3 is CASSSAGGGEQFF. The CDR3 nucleotides read TGTGCCAGCTCATCGGCCGGGGGCGGGGAGCAGTTCTTC.